This T cell receptor beta chain emerged from a study of T cell repertoires in cytomegalovirus infection. Study conclusions and caveats: The ex vivo response was dominated by HLA-C-restricted CMV-specific TCR beta clonotypes.

This clonotype came up many times. Antigen specificity is unknown. TCRdb processed the reads anew with MiXCR; each CDR3 protein has one entry. The sample holds about 400,000 distinct CDR3 sequences, about a sixth seen once. Germline lookup yields CDR1 SGHVS and CDR2 FNYEAQ. Trimming removed 5 bases from V and 3 bases from J, with 19 bases in between. The CDR3 is made up of 16 amino acids. The source material was PBMCs. The chain combines TRBV7-6 with TRBJ2-5; D uncertain. This TCR was recovered from a human donor in good health (CMV status not recorded). Some clones in this sample may be carry-over from other donors' samples. The CDR3 coding sequence is TGTGCCAGCAGCCCCATCCGGGCCCCGTGGGAAGAGACCCAGTACTTC. Amino acid sequence: CASSPIRAPWEETQYF. The full variable domain, with the rest looked up from reference TRBV7-6 and TRBJ2-5, is GAGVSQSPRYKVTKRGQDVALRCDPISGHVSLYWYRQALGQGPEFLTYFNYEAQQDKSGLPNDRFSAERPEGSISTLTIQRTEQRDSAMYRCASSPIRAPWEETQYFGPGTRLLVL.